This entry lists 27 T cell receptor beta chains sequenced from one sample in a study of blood T cell repertoires in COVID-19. Repertoires were generated with immunoSEQ multiplex PCR, while TCRdb's copy carries only in-frame clones and drops some. Found here are tens of thousands of clones, about 90% of them singletons; the top ten hold roughly 15%. Material for sequencing was peripheral blood. The receptors stem from a human donor with active COVID-19. The donor label of this sample is uncertain.

This chain links TRBV28 with TRBJ2-4; 8 bases map to TRBD1. This CDR3 has 16 amino acids. Trimming at V came to 4 bases and at J to 0 bases, leaving 5 bases not matched to a gene. Germline V gives CDR1 MDHEN, CDR2 SYDVKM. CDR3 protein: CASSSPGQVAKNIQYF. CDR3 DNA: TGTGCCAGCAGTTCCCCGGGACAGGTAGCCAAAAACATTCAGTACTTC. The full variable domain, its missing parts supplied by reference TRBV28 and TRBJ2-4, is DVKVTQSSRYLVKRTGEKVFLECVQDMDHENMFWYRQDPGLGLRLIYFSYDVKMKEKGDIPEGYSVSREKKERFSLILESASTNQTSMYLCASSSPGQVAKNIQYFGAGTRLSVL.

The chain uses TRBV27 and TRBJ2-3; D might be TRBD1 (6 bases). V was pared by 4 bases and J by 8 bases, with 16 bases between. CDR1 is MNHEY, CDR2 SMNVEV, per germline (reference sequence). The CDR3 loop spans 14 amino acids. CDR3 in amino acids: CASSSDLARGTQYF. CDR3 DNA sequence: TGTGCCAGCAGTTCCGACTTGGCCAGGGGTACGCAGTATTTT.

This clone appeared once. The chain employs TRBV7-2 and TRBJ2-1; D remains ambiguous. Germline CDR1 and CDR2: SGHTA and FQGNSA. There are 14 residues in the CDR3. The V gene lost 5 bases and the J gene lost 5 bases, with 13 bases spanning the gap. The CDR3 DNA sequence: TGTGCCAGCAGCAATACTGACTGGAACAATGAGCAGTTCTTC. Translating it yields CASSNTDWNNEQFF.

The V gene is TRBV12-3 or TRBV12-4, the J gene TRBJ2-7; no firm D call. The CDR3 contains 13 residues. V was cut by 3 bases and J by 4 bases, with 10 bases left in between. The DNA for the CDR3 is TGTGCCAGCAGTTTGCTTAACTTGTACGAGCAGTACTTC. This codes for CASSLLNLYEQYF.

A single count supports this clone. J is TRBJ2-2 and V is TRBV29-1, with 10 bases that match TRBD1. Germline-derived CDR1 and CDR2 are SQVTM and ANQGSEA. After removal of 4 bases from V and 6 bases from J, the junction contained 8 bases not matched to a gene. This CDR3 region has 15 residues. CDR3 coding DNA: TGCAGCGTTGGGAGGGGACAGGGGTTCCCCGGGGAGCTGTTTTTT. It specifies CSVGRGQGFPGELFF.

As for this clone: A read error may produce the germline difference seen at one junction end. Other DNA sequences in this sample translate to the same CDR3. The V gene is TRBV7-2, the J gene TRBJ1-5; D is perhaps TRBD1 (5 bases). The V gene's germline CDR1 is SGHTA and CDR2 FQGNSA. This CDR3 has 15 residues. The CDR3 nucleotides read TGTGCCAGCAGCTCGTGGGGCAGTATCAATCAGCCTCAGCATTTT. Translation gives CASSSWGSINQPQHF. Together with reference TRBV7-2 and TRBJ1-5, the CDR3 gives the full variable domain: GAGVSQSPSNKVTEKGKDVELRCDPISGHTALYWYRQSLGQGLEFLIYFQGNSAPDKSGLPSDRFSAERTGGSVSTLTIQRTQQEDSAVYLCASSSWGSINQPQHFGDGTRLSIL.

This chain uses TRBV28 with TRBJ2-1; possibly TRBD2 for D (5 bases). This CDR3 is 13 amino acids long. Germline V gene lookup returns CDR1 MDHEN and CDR2 SYDVKM. With 5 bases removed from V and 2 bases from J, the gap between germline ends came to 7 bases. CDR3 protein: CASSREAYNEQFF. The CDR3 DNA reads TGTGCCAGCAGTCGGGAAGCCTACAATGAGCAGTTCTTC.

The chain uses TRBV9 and TRBJ1-1; no clear D gene. The V end was cut by 4 bases, the J end by 7 bases, with 11 bases between. From germline, CDR1 is SGDLS and CDR2 YYNGEE. The CDR3 is 12 amino acids. CDR3 bases: TGTGCCAGCAGCAACAATGTCCGTGAAGCTTTCTTT. Its translation is CASSNNVREAFF.

The DNA of the CDR3 is TGTGCCAGCAGCTTAGAGCTGGGACGAACCGGGACTAGAACTACCTACGAGCAGTACTTC. As protein: CASSLELGRTGTRTTYEQYF. The chain joins TRBV11-3 to TRBJ2-7; 8 nucleotides match TRBD2. CDR3 length equals 20 residues. Unmatched junction bases numbered 18, after V lost 0 bases and J lost 2 bases. In germline, CDR1 is SGHNT, CDR2 YENEEA.

This sequence joins TRBV10-2 and TRBJ1-1, with D perhaps matching TRBD1 (5 bases). The CDR3 consists of 11 residues. Per germline, CDR1 WSHSY and CDR2 SAAADI. V was trimmed by 4 bases and J by 8 bases, leaving 8 bases between them. The CDR3 nucleotides read TGCGCCAGCAGTGGACAGTTCGAAGCTTTCTTT. This encodes CASSGQFEAFF.

This chain joins TRBV5-8 and TRBJ2-3; 9 bases are shared with TRBD2. The CDR3 is 15 amino acids. Trimming cost V 0 bases and J 5 bases; bases outside gene matches: 4. The germline V gene encodes CDR1 SGHTS and CDR2 YDEGEE. DNA of the CDR3: TGTGCCAGCAGCTTGGGCGGGGGGGCTAGAGATACGCAGTATTTT. The encoded protein is CASSLGGGARDTQYF.

V and J are TRBV18 and TRBJ2-7, with TRBD1 matching 7 bases. V was pared by 3 bases and J by 1 base, with 0 bases of the junction left unmatched. The CDR3 is made up of 13 amino acids. CDR1 is KGHSH and CDR2 is LQKENI in the germline V gene. CDR3 nucleotide sequence: TGTGCCAGCTCACCGACAGGGTCCTACGAGCAGTACTTC. It translates to CASSPTGSYEQYF.

Within the sample, this clone is medium-sized (0.01 to 0.1%). This chain joins TRBV28 and TRBJ1-5; 10 bases align to TRBD1. The V and J ends lost 3 bases and 7 bases, in that order; junction bases with no gene match: 3. CDR3 length: 14 residues. Germline-derived CDR1 and CDR2 are MDHEN and SYDVKM. The CDR3 spells CASSLTGGEQPQHF. CDR3 sequence (DNA): TGTGCCAGCAGTTTGACAGGGGGCGAACAGCCCCAGCATTTT.

The rearrangement uses TRBV18 and TRBJ2-3; a possible D gene is TRBD1 (6 bases). Germline CDR1 KGHSH, CDR2 LQKENI. The CDR3 runs 14 residues. V lost 6 bases, J lost 4 bases, and 14 bases lay in between. CDR3 bases: TGTGCCAGCTCGCTCGCGCAGGGGTCAGATACGCAGTATTTT. Protein: CASSLAQGSDTQYF.

CDR3 loop: CASSLRQDNEKLFF. CDR3 sequence (DNA): TGTGCCAGCAGCCTAAGACAGGATAATGAAAAACTGTTTTTT. The chain couples TRBV5-6 to TRBJ1-4, with D tentatively TRBD1 (6 bases). Trimming cost V 4 bases and J 4 bases, with 11 bases left between them. The V gene's germline CDR1 is SGHDT and CDR2 YYEEEE. The CDR3 is 14 amino acids.

The chain is built from TRBV7-2 and TRBJ2-7, with 7 bases identical to TRBD1. With V trimmed by 1 base and J by 7 bases, 4 bases remained unmatched. This CDR3 spans 13 amino acids. CDR1 and CDR2 from the germline V gene are SGHTA and FQGNSA. CDR3: CASSLDGRGEQYF. The CDR3 DNA sequence: TGTGCCAGCAGCTTAGATGGCAGGGGGGAGCAGTACTTC. Looking up the rest from reference TRBV7-2 and TRBJ2-7 gives the full variable domain: GAGVSQSPSNKVTEKGKDVELRCDPISGHTALYWYRQSLGQGLEFLIYFQGNSAPDKSGLPSDRFSAERTGGSVSTLTIQRTQQEDSAVYLCASSLDGRGEQYFGPGTRLTVT.

The chain combines TRBV19 with TRBJ2-3, with D maybe TRBD2 (6 bases). V gave up 5 bases and J gave up 1 base, with 13 bases separating them. This CDR3 has 15 residues. The germline gives CDR1 LNHDA, CDR2 SQIVND (reference sequence). CDR3 sequence (DNA): TGTGCCAGTAGTGGGGGGTCTCCAGGCACAGATACGCAGTATTTT. Translated, it gives CASSGGSPGTDTQYF.

This chain links TRBV19 with TRBJ1-5; D is unclear. Trimming pared 4 bases from V and 9 bases from J, leaving 10 bases between. CDR1 and CDR2 (germline): LNHDA, SQIVND (reference sequence). The CDR3 extends over 12 amino acids. CDR3 protein: CASSTTRRPQHF. The CDR3 region has the DNA TGTGCCAGTAGTACCACCAGGCGGCCCCAGCATTTT.

This clone was seen once. CDR3: CASSVEGTNQPQHF. CDR3 nucleotides: TGTGCCAGCAGTGTTGAGGGAACCAATCAGCCCCAGCATTTT. The chain employs TRBV2 and TRBJ1-5; D call uncertain. The germline V gene has CDR1 SNHLY and CDR2 FYNNEI. The V and J ends lost 4 bases and 3 bases respectively, with 10 bases between them. The CDR3 runs 14 residues.

The V gene is TRBV7-2, the J gene TRBJ2-7; possibly TRBD2 for D (6 bases). CDR3 length: 14 amino acids. Trimming pared 0 bases from V and 2 bases from J, leaving 8 bases between. From germline, CDR1 is SGHTA and CDR2 FQGNSA. The CDR3 DNA reads TGTGCCAGCAGCTTAGCGGAGGGGCCCTACGAGCAGTACTTC. This codes for CASSLAEGPYEQYF.

This sequence joins TRBV2 and TRBJ1-5; 8 nucleotides line up with TRBD1. V lost 2 bases to trimming and J lost 5 bases; unmatched junction nucleotides: 5. The germline CDR1 and CDR2 sequences are SNHLY and FYNNEI. The length of the CDR3 is 15 residues. The CDR3 nucleotides are TGTGCCAGCAGTGAAATGGCAGGGGGCTATCAGCCCCAGCATTTT. This encodes CASSEMAGGYQPQHF. The full variable domain, rest sourced from reference TRBV2 and TRBJ1-5, is EPEVTQTPSHQVTQMGQEVILRCVPISNHLYFYWYRQILGQKVEFLVSFYNNEISEKSEIFDDQFSVERPDGSNFTLKIRSTKLEDSAMYFCASSEMAGGYQPQHFGDGTRLSIL.

V and J are TRBV9 and TRBJ2-7; 9 positions match TRBD1. CDR1 and CDR2 (germline): SGDLS, YYNGEE. Unmatched junction bases numbered 5, after V lost 1 base and J lost 6 bases. This CDR3 is built from 14 residues. DNA for the CDR3: TGTGCCAGCAGCGTAAGGGACAGGGCTTTCGAGCAGTACTTC. It is translated as CASSVRDRAFEQYF. The entire variable domain, with the rest obtained from reference TRBV9 and TRBJ2-7, is as follows: DSGVTQTPKHLITATGQRVTLRCSPRSGDLSVYWYQQSLDQGLQFLIQYYNGEERAKGNILERFSAQQFPDLHSELNLSSLELGDSALYFCASSVRDRAFEQYFGPGTRLTVT.

This clone was counted between two and nine times. This chain joins TRBV2 and TRBJ1-1; possible D gene TRBD1, 6 bases. The length of the CDR3 is 13 residues. V was cut by 3 bases and J by 1 base, with 6 bases left in between. Germline assignment: CDR1 SNHLY and CDR2 FYNNEI. The CDR3 reads CASSDRGNTEAFF. CDR3 coding DNA: TGTGCCAGCAGTGACAGGGGGAACACTGAAGCTTTCTTT.

The chain links TRBV25-1 to TRBJ2-2; tentatively, D is TRBD2 (6 bases). The germline gives CDR1 MGHDK, CDR2 SYGVNS. The CDR3 runs to 17 residues. Deletions cut 1 base from V and 7 bases from J, with 19 bases between. CDR3 sequence (DNA): TGTGCCAGCAGTGAATCTAAGACTAGTATTTTACTCGGGGAGCTGTTTTTT. Its translation: CASSESKTSILLGELFF.

This sequence joins TRBV19 and TRBJ2-1; 13 nucleotides match TRBD2. The CDR3 length is 18 residues. The germline CDR1 and CDR2 sequences are LNHDA and SQIVND (reference sequence). Germline trimming cut 7 bases from V and 4 bases from J; bases unmatched to any gene: 13. The CDR3 nucleotides are TGTGCCAGTACCCTACTAGCGGGGGGGCCCAAGGTGTACAATGAGCAGTTCTTC. Amino acid sequence: CASTLLAGGPKVYNEQFF.

This chain links TRBV5-4 with TRBJ2-6; 7 nucleotides line up with TRBD1. Germline CDR1 SGHNT, CDR2 YYREEE (reference sequence). J was trimmed by 2 bases and V by 5 bases; bases with no gene match: 4. There are 15 residues in the CDR3. CDR3 in DNA: TGTGCCAGCAGTTACGACAGGGCTGGGGCCAACGTCCTGACTTTC. Translated: CASSYDRAGANVLTF.

V usage is TRBV7-2 and J usage is TRBJ2-3, with D unresolved. Germline CDR1 and CDR2: SGHTA and FQGNSA. Trimming pared 6 bases from V and 5 bases from J, leaving 15 bases between. The CDR3 is 14 amino acids. The CDR3 coding sequence is TGTGCCAGCAGTCTAACCCGCGCCCTAGATACGCAGTATTTT. It is translated as CASSLTRALDTQYF.